A selection of T cell receptor beta chains follows, all from one sample in a study of a mutant IDH1 vaccine in newly diagnosed glioma. Assay used: immunoSEQ multiplex PCR; TCRdb lists only in-frame clones, some missing. The repertoire holds under 75,000 clones, with 75% to 95% as singletons. The sequencing here drew on PBMCs, taken from a glioma patient treated with radiotherapy, temozolomide or both. The receptors come from a man aged 50 to 59 with glioma. Each CDR3 is given with its conserved first and last residue. D genes are given only for firm matches. Rows give clone size only sometimes, using once, few, many, or a class for an expanded clone.

clone_size,d_call,v_call,j_call,cdr3_aa,cdr3_nt
-,-,TRBV7-9,TRBJ2-7,CASSLGSPFYEQYF,TGTGCCAGCAGCTTGGGCAGCCCTTTCTACGAGCAGTACTTC
-,-,TRBV19,TRBJ2-5,CASSRSYQETQYF,TGTGCCAGTAGCCGAAGCTACCAAGAGACCCAGTACTTC
-,TRBD2,TRBV2,TRBJ2-7,CASSAEREAHYEQYF,TGTGCCAGCAGTGCTGAGCGGGAGGCCCACTACGAGCAGTACTTC
-,-,TRBV6-5,TRBJ1-1,CASSYHTPGTEAFF,TGTGCCAGCAGTTACCACACCCCGGGGACTGAAGCTTTCTTT
-,TRBD1,TRBV2,TRBJ2-5,CASSRTGYQETQYF,TGTGCCAGCAGTCGGACAGGGTACCAAGAGACCCAGTACTTC
-,-,TRBV7-2,TRBJ2-3,CASSLYTDTQYF,TGTGCCAGCAGCCTATACACAGATACGCAGTATTTT
-,-,TRBV5-6,TRBJ2-7,CASSLSSYEQYF,TGTGCCAGCAGCTTGTCATCCTACGAGCAGTACTTC
-,-,TRBV7-6,TRBJ1-5,CASSQGYSNQPQHF,TGTGCCAGCAGCCAGGGGTATAGCAATCAGCCCCAGCATTTT
-,-,TRBV2,TRBJ1-6,CASRGTEGSPLHF,TGTGCCAGCAGGGGTACAGAAGGTTCACCCCTCCACTTT
-,TRBD1,TRBV14,TRBJ2-7,CASSRTGTGGHEQYF,TGTGCCAGCAGCCGCACTGGGACAGGGGGACACGAGCAGTACTTC
-,TRBD2,TRBV2,TRBJ2-1,CASSDIAGGFNEQFF,TGTGCCAGCAGCGACATAGCGGGGGGCTTCAATGAGCAGTTCTTC
few,TRBD2,TRBV7-3,TRBJ2-3,CASSLGLAGVADTQYF,TGTGCCAGCAGCTTGGGACTAGCGGGAGTGGCAGATACGCAGTATTTT
-,TRBD2,TRBV19,TRBJ2-2,CASSIPLAETTGELFF,TGTGCCAGTAGTATCCCACTAGCGGAGACCACCGGGGAGCTGTTTTTT
-,TRBD1,TRBV11-3,TRBJ2-5,CASSDRDRGSETQYF,TGTGCCAGCAGCGACCGGGACAGGGGATCAGAGACCCAGTACTTC
-,TRBD2,TRBV4-2,TRBJ2-1,CASSQVVAGAYNEQFF,TGTGCCAGCAGCCAAGTTGTAGCGGGAGCCTACAATGAGCAGTTCTTC
-,-,TRBV28,TRBJ1-4,CASSPAGPPRTNEKLFF,TGTGCCAGCAGCCCAGCGGGCCCGCCCCGGACTAATGAAAAACTGTTTTTT
few,-,TRBV6-5,TRBJ1-2,CASSSGPGGYTF,TGTGCCAGCAGCTCAGGGCCGGGTGGCTACACCTTC
-,-,TRBV19,TRBJ2-7,CASSPLNRVHEQYF,TGTGCCAGTAGTCCATTGAACAGGGTCCACGAGCAGTACTTC
-,-,TRBV7-2,TRBJ2-7,CASSSHRVAYEQYF,TGTGCCAGCAGCTCCCACAGGGTCGCCTACGAGCAGTACTTC
once,-,TRBV10-3,TRBJ1-2,CAISEQRIGYTF,TGTGCCATCAGTGAACAGAGAATTGGCTACACCTTC
-,TRBD2,TRBV6-6,TRBJ2-1,CASSPLREGDNEQFF,TGTGCCAGCAGTCCCTTGAGGGAGGGCGACAATGAGCAGTTCTTC
-,TRBD1,TRBV29-1,TRBJ2-2,CSAAGTGKTTGELFF,TGCAGCGCTGCCGGGACAGGAAAAACCACCGGGGAGCTGTTTTTT
-,TRBD2,TRBV18,TRBJ2-1,CASSDTRSGSSYNEQFF,TGTGCCAGCTCTGACACCCGTAGCGGGTCTTCCTACAATGAGCAGTTCTTC
-,-,TRBV11-3,TRBJ1-1,CASSHTHGSAFF,TGTGCCAGCAGCCATACTCACGGCTCGGCTTTCTTT
-,-,TRBV10-3,TRBJ2-3,CAISDTSPDTQYF,TGTGCCATCAGTGATACTAGCCCAGATACGCAGTATTTT
medium-sized,TRBD2,TRBV7-8,TRBJ2-2,CASSPSGGGAAGELFF,TGTGCCAGCAGCCCCTCTGGCGGGGGGGCAGCCGGGGAGCTGTTTTTT
-,-,TRBV18,TRBJ1-3,CASSPPLPNSGNTIYF,TGTGCCAGCTCACCACCTCTCCCCAACTCTGGAAACACCATATATTTT